The sequence of this T cell receptor (beta chain) was determined in a study of vaccination effects on CD4 cells after COVID-19. Study-wide context: The median interval between the second dose and post-vaccine sampling was 72 days.

The authors isolated CD4+ T cells after around 9 days of culture. Participants completed two doses of the BNT162b2 or mRNA-1273 vaccine. Nobody among the vaccine recipients had prior SARS-CoV-2 infection (nucleocapsid antibodies were negative). IL-2 medium was substituted for half the medium on days 3 and 7. Study observations and caveats: The study found marked clonal contraction of infection- and vaccine-induced clones late after vaccination.

The assay was immunoSEQ multiplex PCR, and TCRdb's table has in-frame clones only and misses some. Found here are approximately 57,000 clones, 78% of them singletons; the top ten hold 3.5% to 5.5%. Points on this clone: Its antigen is still unknown.

There are 15 residues in the CDR3. Deletions cut 0 bases from V and 6 bases from J, with 13 bases between. Germline V gene lookup returns CDR1 MNHEY and CDR2 SVGAGI. This sequence originates from a human donor who received a COVID-19 vaccine. The starting material was CD4+ T cells from PBMCs cultured without peptide, obtained after COVID-19 vaccination. The chain joins TRBV6-5 to TRBJ2-3, with a tentative D call TRBD1 (6 bases). In DNA, the CDR3 is TGTGCCAGCAGTTACTCTGTGGGGGCGGCCGATACGCAGTATTTT. Its translation: CASSYSVGAADTQYF.